Sequencing of this TCR beta chain was carried out in a study of T-cell memory formation after mild COVID-19. In the study overall: TCR clusters were largely donor specific.

MiXCR was run by TCRdb on the 5' RACE reads, yielding one entry per CDR3 protein. Of roughly 340,000 distinct CDR3 sequences in the sample, 20% to 25% were seen once. This clonotype was seen ten or more times. The ends were cut back, 5 bases at V and 7 bases at J, with 14 bases in the middle. CDR1 is SGHTA and CDR2 is FQGNSA in the germline V gene. The CDR3 is 13 amino acids. The J gene is TRBJ1-1, the V gene TRBV7-2, with a tentative D call TRBD1 (6 bases). The receptor was isolated from a man aged 18 to 29 who had mild COVID-19 (a few samples of this study predate the infection). Cell type and time point are not known. Sequencing input: PBMCs or a T cell subset sorted from them (not recorded which). CDR3 bases: TGTGCCAGCAGCCGACGGGACACCTTTGAAGCTTTCTTT. Its protein is CASSRRDTFEAFF. The full variable domain, its missing parts supplied by reference TRBV7-2 and TRBJ1-1, is GAGVSQSPSNKVTEKGKDVELRCDPISGHTALYWYRQSLGQGLEFLIYFQGNSAPDKSGLPSDRFSAERTGGSVSTLTIQRTQQEDSAVYLCASSRRDTFEAFFGQGTRLTVV.